The present T cell receptor (beta chain) was sequenced within a study of blood T cells in healthy people across ages (dated by TCRdb to between 2014 and 2016). In terms of the full investigation: In model experiments, template switching captured roughly one uniquely barcoded TCR beta cDNA molecule for every two T cells. To avoid experimental bias, donors of different ages were randomly spread across the sequencing lanes. Donors were grouped into four age groups: young (average 16 years), middle-aged (39), aged (about 59) and long-lived (roughly 80). For two donors (one aged 18 to 30 and one aged 80 or older), the study analyzed two additional independent replicas of 1 million unique cDNA reads from the same blood draw. Using deep sequencing normalized with unique cDNA molecular identifiers, the study measured how TCR beta repertoire diversity changes with age. What the work shows at the level of the full study, not this receptor alone: The percentage of naive T cells measured by flow cytometry correlated strongly with observed TCR beta diversity. Total diversity estimates from one million sequenced T cells were considered lower bounds and underestimates. Compared with the aged group, the long-lived group had more naive CD4+ T cells, fewer expanded clones and increased TCR diversity, suggesting age selection. Because profiling used bulk unsorted PBMCs, naive and antigen-experienced compartments could not be compared conclusively. The CMV infection status of donors was not known, potentially confounding age-related changes in expanded clonotypes. As age increased, observed TCR beta diversity per million T cells dropped in a roughly linear way, and a significant reduction was already evident by age about 40.

This clonotype was observed many times. The antigen it binds to is not known. No much larger clone exists at a distance of one base, and base qualities are not known. As encoded in the germline V gene, CDR1 is SNHLY while CDR2 is FYNNEI. V and J are truncated by 5 bases and 1 base respectively, leaving an intervening sequence of 16 bases. Reading from cysteine to phenylalanine, the CDR3 counts 16 amino acids. Only the CDR3 portion is preserved as DNA: 48 bases, with reading frame beginning at the first base. Donors were approximately 42 systemically healthy Caucasian individuals from Russia aged about 6 to 100 years. Each donor gave around 9.5 milliliters of peripheral blood, collected into EDTA-treated Vacutainer tubes. Ficoll-Paque density-gradient centrifugation was used to isolate PBMCs, with at least 6.5 million per sample. Total RNA was extracted from PBMCs with Trizol reagent, with at least 5 micrograms obtained per sample. The percentages of naive CD45RAhigh/CD27high T cells were determined by flow cytometry on a PBMC aliquot from every donor.

Preparation of the library involved 5' RACE. This sample was sequenced with an Illumina HiSeq 2500. A second PCR of roughly 6 to 11 cycles was run with a J-beta primer mix and a sample-barcoded 5' primer. Each TCR beta cDNA molecule received a unique molecular identifier from a template-switch 5' adaptor carrying 12 random nucleotides. Each sample yielded at least 2.5 million CDR3-containing paired-end reads. The Mint cDNA synthesis kit, primed by a TRBC-specific oligonucleotide, was used to synthesize first-strand cDNA from all RNA. All cDNA was treated with uracil-DNA glycosylase and then went through a first 18-cycle PCR with the universal primers M1SS and BC2_uni_R. Under the source paper's analysis protocol: For normalization, 1 million high-quality reads, each with a distinct molecular identifier, were randomly selected from each sample. Instead of being binned into consensus sequences, reads that shared molecular identifiers were thrown out. CDR3 identification, clonotype clustering and error correction used MiTCR with a Q25 quality threshold and the strictest error-elimination algorithm. Lower-bound total TCR beta diversity was estimated with a nonparametric unseen species model using Euler transformation. Using fastp trimming at Q25 and MiXCR clonotype assembly, TCRdb reanalyzed the public sequencing data and kept in-frame beta chains. Duplicate CDR3 protein sequences are folded into a single record with the most common DNA and genes. The authors' filters were not applied to this entry. For this sample the table gives 630,000 or so distinct CDR3 sequences, of which about 30% were detected only once. In total, the top ten clones hold about 15% of the sample.

This chain joins TRBV2 to TRBJ2-3; TRBD1 is perhaps the D gene, given 6 matching bases. Material: blood. This receptor was taken from a woman older than 75 in good health. Here the CDR3 is given as CASSPGHTVGTDTQYF. The DNA is TGTGCCAGCAGTCCGGGACACACGGTTGGCACAGATACGCAGTATTTT.